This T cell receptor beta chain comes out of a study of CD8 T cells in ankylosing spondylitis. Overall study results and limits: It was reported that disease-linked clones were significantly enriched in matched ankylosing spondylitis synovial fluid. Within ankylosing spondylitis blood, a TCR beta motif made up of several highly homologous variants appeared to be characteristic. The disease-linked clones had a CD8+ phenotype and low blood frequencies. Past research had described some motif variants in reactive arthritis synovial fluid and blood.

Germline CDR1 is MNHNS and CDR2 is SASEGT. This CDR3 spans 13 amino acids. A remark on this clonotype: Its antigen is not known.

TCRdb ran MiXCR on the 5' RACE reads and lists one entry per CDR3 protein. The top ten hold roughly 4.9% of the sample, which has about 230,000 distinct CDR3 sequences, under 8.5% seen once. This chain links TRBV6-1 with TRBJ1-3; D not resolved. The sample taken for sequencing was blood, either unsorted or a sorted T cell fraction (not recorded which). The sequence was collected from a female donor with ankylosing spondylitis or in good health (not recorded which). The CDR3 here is CAAARDSGNTIYF. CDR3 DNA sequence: TGTGCGGCCGCGCGGGACTCTGGAAACACCATATATTTT.